Included here is one TCR beta chain sequence, with context. Its antigen is not yet known. Base quality data are lacking; no much larger clone is found one base away. The source of the sample is a study of T cells in localized non-small cell lung cancer (TCRdb year 2020). Regarding the study in general: T cell repertoires of 200 to 300 early-stage NSCLC patients were analyzed, with tumors being compared against uninvolved tumor-adjacent lungs. The cohort comprised 200 to 300 treatment-naïve NSCLC patients with resected, localized lung tumors. NSCLC patients had a mean age of approximately 66 years, and 120 to 150 were male and 107 female. The investigation overall reported the following: Higher T cell density in blood was associated with longer overall survival, whereas higher clonality in adjacent lung was associated with shorter survival. Uninvolved tumor-adjacent lung showed the highest T cell clonality, higher than tumor, which suggests more focused antigenic responses in the adjacent lung. Because the study design was exploratory, TCR variables were selected using unadjusted p-values without false-discovery rate correction. Because multi-region tumor sequencing was not performed, intratumor heterogeneity could not be ruled out. Of the top 100 tumor clones, a median of roughly 56 were detected in paired uninvolved adjacent lung; 28 were also among that lung's top 100.

TCR beta CDR3 regions were sequenced from DNA using the immunoSEQ Assay. Per the authors' processing: To compute T cell density, TCR beta template counts were normalized to usable DNA, which was estimated by amplifying housekeeping genes. Richness was estimated with the preseqR package, extrapolating to 400,000 templates for PBMC samples and 120,000 templates for tissue samples. Clonality was defined as one minus Pielou's evenness. Tissue-enriched TCRs were identified through differential abundance testing performed on productive amino-acid clonotypes, with a minimum total count of 5 and an alpha of 0.1. The Jaccard Index and the Morisita Overlap Index were used to measure how much the repertoires overlapped between compartments. GLIPH grouped TCR beta CDR3s together with public tetramer-defined viral CDR3s, and a viral motif had to include at least three viral sequences and show V-gene enrichment. TCRdb holds this immuneACCESS table with in-frame rearrangements only. Some clones are missing; in checked studies, unresolved V genes explain under half, and the rest has no known cause. D and trimming come from the DNA, and the V and J calls and clone size come from that table. Across this sample there are around 20,000 clones, with about four fifths seen only once. Approximately 24% of the sample is in the top ten clones.

V is reduced by 6 bases and J by 3 bases, leaving a spacing of 9 bases between them. From a lookup of the germline V gene (reference sequence), CDR1 and CDR2 are LNHDA and SQIVND. The CDR3 goes from the cysteine to the phenylalanine over 14 residues. Only the CDR3 part of the read is kept: 42 bases, read in frame from the first base. At diagnosis, tumor, uninvolved tumor-adjacent lung and peripheral blood were collected and then preserved as a mix of FFPE and fresh-frozen material. Blood samples were analyzed as peripheral blood mononuclear cells for TCR repertoire profiling. This chain joins TRBV19 to TRBJ1-6; no D gene call is confident. This specimen consisted of peripheral blood, obtained before any cancer treatment. The clonotype comes from a female donor of 60 years or more with stage I lung adenocarcinoma. The nucleotide sequence reads TGTGCCAGTAGGAGGGTGGGCTATAATTCACCCCTCCACTTT. Protein translation: CASRRVGYNSPLHF.